The sequence of this T cell receptor beta chain was determined in a study of T cell repertoires in ileal Crohn's disease (dated by TCRdb to about 2019). Background on the whole study: At the time of surgery, 35% to 40% of patients were active smokers, and the median duration of disease was 7.5 to 8.5 years. Every patient underwent surgery because of a complication, which was stricturing disease in roughly 60% of cases and penetrating disease in around 39%. About half of the patients received postoperative therapy: 11 received thiopurines and 15 to 20 received anti-TNF agents. Neoterminal ileum biopsies obtained at postoperative colonoscopy were designated as M6 samples. A prospective multicentre cohort supplied the 57 Crohn's disease patients whose TCR repertoires were analysed. The study was conducted in parallel with a multicentre cohort that was designed to identify predictors of early endoscopic recurrence following ileocolonic resection. A Rutgeerts score above i0 was used to define endoscopic postoperative recurrence. A total of 171 mucosal samples from around 57 patients were sequenced, collected from several sites on the surgical specimen as well as at postoperative endoscopy. Study-wide conclusions, independent of this receptor: Mucosal CD4 and CD8 T cells were sorted and sequenced only in a subgroup of patients, whose size was not stated. The timing of postoperative endoscopy varied within the first year after surgery, and the median delay was 6.9 months. Endoscopic recurrence was found to be associated with higher high-frequency clone percentages at surgery, and recurrence was observed in all patients with clonality above 26.8% (18/57). A significantly higher proportion of clonal expansions was observed in active smokers at surgery than in non-smokers (approximately 26% vs 20%, p=0.02). More high-frequency clones were carried by sorted CD8 T cells than by CD4 T cells, suggesting that mucosal expansions were mainly CD8.

For commercial TCRB immunosequencing, about 500 nanograms of biopsy DNA were submitted for each sample. Adaptive Biotechnology amplified the CDR3 regions from genomic DNA with a two-step multiplex PCR designed to control amplification bias. In the first PCR, primers covered every V and J gene segment, and in the second PCR, barcodes and Illumina adapters were added. An Illumina instrument was used to sequence the CDR3 libraries. The source study handled its data this way. The analysis drew on both the pipelines supplied by the vendor and custom analysis of the raw data in R/Bioconductor running R version 3.3.0. Clonality, which ranges from 0 to 1, was calculated as the inverse of the normalised Shannon entropy across all productive clones. High-frequency clones were defined as the share of the repertoire taken up by the top 100 clones, keeping only clones that passed a 95% confidence test. Overlap between samples was measured with the Morisita-Horn index, while repertoire diversity was measured with the Simpson index. TCRdb's version of the immuneACCESS table is confined to in-frame rearrangements and falls short of the full clone set. An unresolved V gene accounts for under half of the shortfall where checked; the remainder is of unknown origin. The V and J calls and clone size are taken from that table; D and trimming were inferred from the DNA. The sample table shows more than 12,000 clones, and roughly 79% are seen once. In total, the top ten clones hold about 4% of the sample.

V loses 7 bases of germline sequence and J loses 1 base, and the interval between the two ends is 13 bases. Spanning cysteine to phenylalanine, the CDR3 consists of 14 amino acids. Only CDR3 DNA is held: 42 bases, read in frame from base 1. Per the germline V gene (reference sequence), SEHNR is the CDR1 and FQNEAQ is the CDR2. Per the publication, the time point label means: neoterminal ileum biopsy at postoperative endoscopy, about 6 months after surgery. Eligible patients were adults with ileal or ileocolonic Crohn's disease who had an indication for ileocolonic resection. Whole ileal mucosal biopsies were kept frozen at -80 degrees C prior to DNA extraction. Genomic DNA was extracted from frozen whole biopsies with a TRizol-based method and quantified on a NanoDrop 2000 spectrophotometer. Worth noting for this clone: It lacks a known antigen. The input lacks base qualities; no much larger clone sits a single base away.

The receptor's source is an adult with Crohn's disease. The source material was ileal tissue. The rearrangement combines TRBV7-9 with TRBJ1-2, with no confident D gene call. The DNA reads TGTGCCAGCACCACCTTTACTTTTAACTATGGCTACACCTTC. Translated, it reads CASTTFTFNYGYTF.